This T cell receptor beta chain was found in a study of blood T cell repertoires in COVID-19. The protocol was immunoSEQ multiplex PCR, while the TCRdb copy is restricted to in-frame clones and leaves out a portion. The data show around 140,000 clones, approximately 88% seen once. CDR3 length: 16 amino acids. Trimming shortened V by 5 bases and J by 0 bases, and 14 bases separated the two germline ends. In germline, CDR1 is SGHVS, CDR2 FQNEAQ. This receptor was obtained from a woman aged 45-65 years with acute or convalescent COVID-19. The chain joins TRBV7-8 to TRBJ2-1; weak D call: TRBD1 (5 bases). The specimen was peripheral blood. Here the CDR3 reads CASSPSPTGSYNEQFF. CDR3 DNA: TGTGCCAGCAGCCCCTCCCCTACAGGCTCCTACAATGAGCAGTTCTTC.